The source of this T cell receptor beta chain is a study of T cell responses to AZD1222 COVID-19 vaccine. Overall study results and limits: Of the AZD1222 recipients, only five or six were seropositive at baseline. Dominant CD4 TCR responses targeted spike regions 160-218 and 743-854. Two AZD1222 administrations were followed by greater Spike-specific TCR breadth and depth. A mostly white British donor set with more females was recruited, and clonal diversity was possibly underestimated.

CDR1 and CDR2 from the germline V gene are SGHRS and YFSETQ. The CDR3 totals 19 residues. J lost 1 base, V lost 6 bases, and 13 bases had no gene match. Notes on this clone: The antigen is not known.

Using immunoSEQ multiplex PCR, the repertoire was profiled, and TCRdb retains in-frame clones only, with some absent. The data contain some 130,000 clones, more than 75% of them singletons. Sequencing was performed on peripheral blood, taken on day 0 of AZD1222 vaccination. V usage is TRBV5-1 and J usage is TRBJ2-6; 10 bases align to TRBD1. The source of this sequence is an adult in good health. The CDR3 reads CASTPLPGQGFSGANVLTF. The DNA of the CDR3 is TGCGCCAGCACCCCTTTGCCGGGACAGGGGTTTTCTGGGGCCAACGTCCTGACTTTC.